These T cell receptor beta chains were read from a single sample in a study of shared T cell receptors in the human thymus. Using immunoSEQ multiplex PCR, the repertoire was profiled, and TCRdb retains in-frame clones only, with some absent. There are 650,000 to 950,000 clones in the sample; 70% to 90% occur only once, and about 0.011% lies in the top ten. The data were also submitted as part of a second study, on human thymus T cells.

Sequencing used thymocytes. Every receptor here comes from a girl under two years old with a congenital heart defect. Each CDR3 is given with its conserved first and last residue. A D gene is named only where the DNA matches it firmly. Rows may omit the clone size; those that give it use once, few, many or a size class.

J	D	V	size	DNA	CDR3
TRBJ2-1	-	TRBV18	-	TGTGCCAGCTCACCACAGGAGCCTATACCACCCAATGAGCAGTTCTTC	CASSPQEPIPPNEQFF
TRBJ1-4	TRBD1	TRBV7-6	-	TGTGCCAGCAGCCCACCGGGACAGGGGGCGACGGCAACTAATGAAAAACTGTTTTTT	CASSPPGQGATATNEKLFF
TRBJ2-1	TRBD1	TRBV6-1	-	TGTGCCAGCAGTGAAGGACAGGGGACGAGGTCATCCTACAATGAGCAGTTCTTC	CASSEGQGTRSSYNEQFF
TRBJ2-7	TRBD1	TRBV7-8	-	TGTGCCAGCAGCTTAAAGTACAGGGGACCCTACTACGAGCAGTACTTC	CASSLKYRGPYYEQYF
TRBJ1-4	TRBD1	TRBV5-1	-	TGCGCCAGCAGTGCGGGACAGGGGGCTTTTGGGGAAAAACTGTTTTTT	CASSAGQGAFGEKLFF
TRBJ2-2	-	TRBV6-5	-	TGTGCCAGCAGGGTGGGGGGCACCGGGGAGCTGTTTTTT	CASRVGGTGELFF
TRBJ2-1	-	TRBV6-5	-	TGTGCCAGCAGTTACTTTATCATCGGGGGTCCGAATGAGCAGTTCTTC	CASSYFIIGGPNEQFF
TRBJ1-2	-	TRBV4-1	-	TGCGCCAGCAGCCAATCCCCTCGACAGGAGAAGAGGTATGGCTACACCTTC	CASSQSPRQEKRYGYTF
TRBJ2-3	-	TRBV13	-	TGTGCCAGCAGCTTAGAAAACCCAGGAACAGATACGCAGTATTTT	CASSLENPGTDTQYF
TRBJ1-2	TRBD1	TRBV29-1	-	TGCAGCGTTAGGGGGCTAGGAGGCTACACCTTC	CSVRGLGGYTF
TRBJ1-1	-	TRBV2	-	TGTGCCAGCAGTGAAGAGGGGGTCAGGGCAGAAGCTTTCTTT	CASSEEGVRAEAFF
TRBJ1-1	TRBD1	TRBV5-1	-	TGCGCCAGCAGCTGGGGAGAGGGGGCGCGGGACACTGAAGCTTTCTTT	CASSWGEGARDTEAFF
TRBJ1-3	TRBD1	TRBV10-3	-	TGTGCCATCAGTGGGGACAGGAGAAAACGGGACTCTGGAAACACCATATATTTT	CAISGDRRKRDSGNTIYF
TRBJ1-1	-	TRBV30	-	TGTGCCTGGAGTCAGGGCCCCGAAGCTTTCTTT	CAWSQGPEAFF
TRBJ2-7	TRBD2	TRBV18	-	TGTGCCAGCTCACTAACGCGGGGGGGCCCCGGCGAGCAGTACTTC	CASSLTRGGPGEQYF
TRBJ2-7	-	TRBV28	-	TGTGCCAGCAGTTTAGGAATGGACAGCCCTACCTACGAGCAGTACTTC	CASSLGMDSPTYEQYF
TRBJ1-6	-	TRBV14	-	TGTGCCAGCAGCCAAGAGTACCGGGACCCAGGGGATTCACCCCTCCACTTT	CASSQEYRDPGDSPLHF
TRBJ1-3	-	TRBV5-5	-	TGTGCCAGCAGCCAAATCCAGGGAGGGGGAAACACCATATATTTT	CASSQIQGGGNTIYF
TRBJ2-7	TRBD1	TRBV30	-	TGTGCCTGGACTAGGGGGCAGGGCTCCTACGAGCAGTACTTC	CAWTRGQGSYEQYF
TRBJ2-3	TRBD1	TRBV7-6	-	TGTGCCAGCAGCTTAGAGGACAGGGGCACAGATACGCAGTATTTT	CASSLEDRGTDTQYF
TRBJ1-1	TRBD1	TRBV5-1	-	TGCGCCAGCAGCCCTACCGAAGGGGGCCGGTTGAACACTGAAGCTTTCTTT	CASSPTEGGRLNTEAFF
TRBJ2-7	-	TRBV4-1	-	TGCGCCAGCAGCCAAGACGGGGGAGATTATCCCTACGAGCAGTACTTC	CASSQDGGDYPYEQYF
TRBJ2-3	TRBD2	TRBV9	-	TGTGCCAGCAGCGTAGCCCGGGGGGGCATGAAAGATACGCAGTATTTT	CASSVARGGMKDTQYF
TRBJ2-7	-	TRBV5-1	-	TGCGCCAGCAGATCGGGGAGTTCGTACGAGCAGTACTTC	CASRSGSSYEQYF
TRBJ1-2	-	TRBV4-1	-	TGCGCCAGCAGCCTACTCCGGACAGTTGATGGCTACACCTTC	CASSLLRTVDGYTF
TRBJ1-6	TRBD1	TRBV6-1	once	TGTGCCAGCAGTGGGGGACAGTTTCTTAGTCCCTCACCCCTCCACTTT	CASSGGQFLSPSPLHF
TRBJ1-2	-	TRBV6-6	few	TGTGCCAGCATCCCAGGCGGTGCCAGACAGGTTTATGGCTACACCTTC	CASIPGGARQVYGYTF
TRBJ1-2	-	TRBV14	-	TGTGCCAGCAGCCAAGATACGGGTGGTTCTAACTATGGCTACACCTTC	CASSQDTGGSNYGYTF
TRBJ2-3	TRBD1	TRBV25-1	-	TGTGCCAGCAGCAAGGGAAACGGGACAGGGGCCATTGGGACGCAGTATTTT	CASSKGNGTGAIGTQYF
TRBJ1-5	TRBD1	TRBV12-5	few	TGTGCTAGTGGTTTGGTACTGGGACCGGGACAGGGGACTGCTCAGCCCCAGCATTTT	CASGLVLGPGQGTAQPQHF
TRBJ2-5	TRBD2	TRBV28	-	TGTGCCAGCAGTTTATTGAAGCTAGCGGGGTTCGAGACCCAGTACTTC	CASSLLKLAGFETQYF
TRBJ2-3	-	TRBV28	-	TGTGCCAGCAGTACCCCGGCGAGGGGCACAGATACGCAGTATTTT	CASSTPARGTDTQYF
TRBJ1-1	TRBD1	TRBV27	-	TGTGCCAGCAGTTTATTGGGACAGAGTGAAGCTTTCTTT	CASSLLGQSEAFF
TRBJ2-7	-	TRBV15	-	TGTGCCACCAGCAGAGAGGAGGACTCCTACGAGCAGTACTTC	CATSREEDSYEQYF
TRBJ1-6	-	TRBV4-1	-	TGCGCCAGCAGCCAAGTCAAGGGAATCGGGGATGGCTCCTATAATTCACCCCTCCACTTT	CASSQVKGIGDGSYNSPLHF
TRBJ1-3	-	TRBV20-1	-	TGCAGTGCCCTGGGAGGCGCCATATATTTT	CSALGGAIYF
TRBJ2-3	TRBD2	TRBV27	-	TGTGCCAGCAGTCCACTAGCGCAGACTAGCACAGATACGCAGTATTTT	CASSPLAQTSTDTQYF